The 32 T cell receptor beta chains below come from one sample, sequenced in a study of shared clonotypes between healthy human individuals. Produced via immunoSEQ multiplex PCR; TCRdb's table is partial and in-frame only. The sample lists about 520,000 clones, 60% to 80% occurring once. Material: PBMCs. These receptors all come from a woman in her thirties or forties in good health. Some clones in this sample may be carry-over from other donors' samples.

The rearrangement uses TRBV7-2 and TRBJ2-5; D possibly corresponds to TRBD2 (5 bases). This CDR3 comprises 15 residues. The V and J ends lost 0 bases and 5 bases respectively, with 13 bases between them. Germline CDR1 SGHTA, CDR2 FQGNSA. The CDR3 reads CASSLAPLEVETQYF. The DNA of the CDR3 is TGTGCCAGCAGCTTAGCCCCACTAGAGGTGGAGACCCAGTACTTC.

This chain connects TRBV30 to TRBJ2-3, with TRBD1 as a possible D gene (6 bases). Trimming shortened V by 0 bases and J by 5 bases, and 9 bases separated the two germline ends. The CDR3 totals 13 residues. Germline V gives CDR1 GTSNPN, CDR2 SVGIG (reference sequence). CDR3 residues: CAWSVDRRDTQYF. For the CDR3, the DNA is TGTGCCTGGAGTGTAGACAGGAGAGATACGCAGTATTTT.

The chain combines TRBV27 with TRBJ2-1; TRBD2 might be the D (6 bases). The CDR3 sequence is 15 residues long. Trimming took 5 bases from V and 3 from J, leaving 14 bases between them. Per germline, CDR1 MNHEY and CDR2 SMNVEV (reference sequence). CDR3 in amino acids: CASSLQGLYYNEQFF. Written as DNA, the CDR3 is TGTGCCAGCAGTCTGCAGGGACTCTACTACAATGAGCAGTTCTTC.

The genes are TRBV4-3 and TRBJ2-7, with D hard to call. The CDR3 is 14 residues long. V lost 0 bases and J 3 bases, leaving 9 bases between the germline ends. The V gene's germline CDR1 is LGHNA and CDR2 YSLEER. The CDR3 loop is CASSQDPDGYEQYF. The CDR3 DNA reads as TGCGCCAGCAGCCAAGATCCCGACGGCTACGAGCAGTACTTC.

The rearrangement uses TRBV20-1 and TRBJ2-5; possibly TRBD2 for D (5 bases). The V gene lost 7 bases and the J gene lost 3 bases, with 9 bases spanning the gap. This CDR3 region has 11 residues. Germline assignment: CDR1 DFQATT and CDR2 SNEGSKA (reference sequence). The CDR3 reads CSGGYEETQYF. The CDR3 DNA is TGCAGTGGAGGGTACGAAGAGACCCAGTACTTC.

This chain uses TRBV19 with TRBJ2-3; D tentatively reads TRBD1 or TRBD2 (5 bases each). V lost 8 bases, J lost 0 bases, and 12 bases lay in between. From germline, CDR1 is LNHDA and CDR2 SQIVND (reference sequence). The CDR3 covers 14 residues. CDR3 loop: CASWDLTSTDTQYF. CDR3 DNA sequence: TGTGCCAGTTGGGACCTAACAAGCACAGATACGCAGTATTTT.

This sequence joins TRBV29-1 and TRBJ2-5, with D possibly TRBD2 on 6 matching bases. Germline-derived CDR1 and CDR2 are SQVTM and ANQGSEA. V lost 3 bases and J 4 bases, leaving 12 bases between the germline ends. The CDR3 spans 13 residues. The CDR3 loop is CSVDFPGVETQYF. CDR3 in DNA: TGCAGCGTTGATTTCCCGGGAGTAGAGACCCAGTACTTC.

The chain recombines TRBV18 with TRBJ1-1; D remains ambiguous. This CDR3 is 13 amino acids long. V was trimmed by 8 bases and J by 4 bases, leaving 14 bases between them. Per the germline V gene, CDR1 is KGHSH and CDR2 is LQKENI. Written as DNA, the CDR3 is TGTGCCAGCCTCCCATCTGAACGCACTGAAGCTTTCTTT. Protein product: CASLPSERTEAFF.

The rearrangement joins TRBV18 to TRBJ1-2; D may be TRBD1 (5 bases). The V end was cut by 8 bases, the J end by 6 bases, with 10 bases between. Germline assignment: CDR1 KGHSH and CDR2 LQKENI. The CDR3 length is 11 residues. The CDR3, as DNA: TGTGCCAGCACTAGGGGAGATGGCTACACCTTC. Translated: CASTRGDGYTF.

The gene calls are TRBV6-1 and TRBJ1-3; D is possibly TRBD1 (5 bases). The CDR3 has 15 amino acids. Germline V gives CDR1 MNHNS, CDR2 SASEGT. V shed 3 bases and J shed 0 bases, with 9 bases lying between them. DNA for the CDR3: TGTGCCAGCAGTGATACAGGCACCTCTGGAAACACCATATATTTT. It specifies CASSDTGTSGNTIYF.

This chain connects TRBV19 to TRBJ2-1; 8 bases match TRBD2. Germline CDR1 reads LNHDA; CDR2 reads SQIVND (reference sequence). Losses at the gene ends were 3 bases for V and 10 bases for J; bases not matched to a gene: 8. CDR3 size: 14 residues. DNA of the CDR3: TGTGCCAGTAGTATCCTCGCGGGGGGTGACGAGCAGTTCTTC. It is translated as CASSILAGGDEQFF.

This chain links TRBV12-5 with TRBJ1-1; D uncertain. The germline gives CDR1 LGHNT, CDR2 FRNRAP. Between the trimmed V and J ends, which lost 3 bases and 0 bases, there was a span of 14 bases. The CDR3 sequence is 16 residues long. The CDR3 nucleotides read TGTGCTAGTGGTTTTGCGACACCCGGCATGAACACTGAAGCTTTCTTT. This encodes CASGFATPGMNTEAFF.

This clone was counted a single time. V is TRBV5-1 and J is TRBJ2-5; the D call may be TRBD1 or TRBD2 (5 bases each). The V gene lost 0 bases and the J gene lost 2 bases, with 14 bases spanning the gap. The CDR3 runs to 16 residues. From germline, CDR1 is SGHRS and CDR2 YFSETQ. CDR3 sequence: CASSLEGTLQQETQYF. For the CDR3, the DNA is TGCGCCAGCAGCTTGGAAGGGACCCTCCAACAAGAGACCCAGTACTTC.

The chain uses TRBV28 and TRBJ1-2, with D possibly TRBD1 on 5 matching bases. The V gene's germline CDR1 is MDHEN and CDR2 SYDVKM. Trimming took off 3 bases at V and 4 bases at J, with 15 bases between the two ends. The CDR3 has 15 amino acids. The CDR3 spells CASSLWVGVVYGYTF. CDR3 bases: TGTGCCAGCAGTTTGTGGGTGGGGGTTGTCTATGGCTACACCTTC.

This chain connects TRBV2 to TRBJ2-3, with a tentative D call TRBD1 (6 bases). The V gene lost 6 bases and the J gene lost 4 bases, with 17 bases spanning the gap. This CDR3 has 15 residues. In germline, CDR1 is SNHLY, CDR2 FYNNEI. CDR3 protein: CASSAQGFSADTQYF. Written as DNA, the CDR3 is TGTGCCAGCAGCGCACAGGGTTTTAGCGCAGATACGCAGTATTTT.

A note on this clone: This probably arose from a read error, given a far larger clone one base away. This same CDR3 is encoded by further DNA sequences in the sample. The chain combines TRBV29-1 with TRBJ2-7; D gene uncertain. The germline CDR1 and CDR2 sequences are SQVTM and ANQGSEA. CDR3 length equals 11 residues. The CDR3 bases are TGCAGCGTTGATTCGGGTTACGAGCAATACTTC. Protein product: CSVDSGYEQYF.

This clone was seen only a few times. The chain links TRBV6-1 to TRBJ2-1, with 13 bases aligning to TRBD2. The CDR3 runs 20 residues. V dropped 2 bases and J dropped 0; count of bases not matched to a gene: 10. CDR1 and CDR2 from the germline V gene are MNHNS and SASEGT. Written as DNA, the CDR3 is TGTGCCAGCAGTGAATGGGGGACTAGCGGGATGATGAGCTCCTACAATGAGCAGTTCTTC. It yields the protein CASSEWGTSGMMSSYNEQFF.

The chain joins TRBV18 to TRBJ2-5, with D uncertain. V dropped 3 bases and J dropped 5 bases, with 7 bases sitting between them. The CDR3 runs to 12 residues. The germline CDR1 and CDR2 sequences are KGHSH and LQKENI. The DNA of the CDR3 is TGTGCCAGCTCACCCGCGGCCGAGACCCAGTACTTC. Translation: CASSPAAETQYF.

The genes are TRBV5-1 and TRBJ1-4; D is ambiguous. Germline assignment: CDR1 SGHRS and CDR2 YFSETQ. This CDR3 contains 15 residues. The V end lost 3 bases, the J end lost 0 bases, and 9 bases lay between the germline ends. The CDR3 region has the DNA TGCGCCAGCAGCTACGAGGGTGCAACTAATGAAAAACTGTTTTTT. It translates to CASSYEGATNEKLFF.

About this clone: This sample also contains other DNA sequences that code for the same CDR3. J is TRBJ1-4 and V is TRBV7-2, with 12 positions matching TRBD1. V was pared by 5 bases and J by 14 bases, with 9 bases of the junction left unmatched. The CDR3 covers 14 residues. CDR1 and CDR2 (germline): SGHTA, FQGNSA. Here the CDR3 reads CASSARDRGRGLFF. The CDR3, as DNA: TGTGCCAGCAGCGCCCGGGACAGGGGGCGCGGGCTGTTTTTT. The full variable domain, rest sourced from reference TRBV7-2 and TRBJ1-4, is GAGVSQSPSNKVTEKGKDVELRCDPISGHTALYWYRQSLGQGLEFLIYFQGNSAPDKSGLPSDRFSAERTGGSVSTLTIQRTQQEDSAVYLCASSARDRGRGLFFGSGTQLSVL.

The sample holds a few counts of this clone. This chain joins TRBV29-1 and TRBJ1-1; 11 bases fit TRBD1. CDR1 is SQVTM, CDR2 ANQGSEA, per germline. The CDR3 loop spans 14 amino acids. The V gene end was trimmed by 4 bases and the J gene end by 4 bases; junction bases not matched to a gene: 5. The CDR3 is CSVGGGTGGTEAFF. In DNA form, the CDR3 reads TGCAGCGTTGGAGGGGGGACAGGGGGCACTGAAGCTTTCTTT.

This clone was observed a single time. The chain combines TRBV6-1 with TRBJ1-2; the D is unclear. The germline CDR1 and CDR2 sequences are MNHNS and SASEGT. The CDR3 runs to 15 residues. Trimming pared 2 bases from V and 7 bases from J, leaving 17 bases between. In DNA form, the CDR3 reads TGTGCCAGCAGTGAATGGTTCGAAAGTTCCCTTGGCTACACCTTC. Translating gives CASSEWFESSLGYTF.

The V call is TRBV29-1, the J call TRBJ2-7, with TRBD2 matching 7 bases. The CDR3 contains 14 residues. Per germline, CDR1 SQVTM and CDR2 ANQGSEA. Trimming took 3 bases from V and 0 from J; bases not matched to a gene: 5. Written as DNA, the CDR3 is TGCAGCGTTGAGGGAGGGCATAACTCCTACGAGCAGTACTTC. Residues: CSVEGGHNSYEQYF.

The genes are TRBV7-9 and TRBJ2-2; TRBD2 might be the D (6 bases). This CDR3 has 15 amino acids. Trimming left V 0 bases short and J 1 base short, with 6 bases between. Germline V gives CDR1 SEHNR, CDR2 FQNEAQ (reference sequence). The CDR3 protein is CASSLAGGNTGELFF. DNA of the CDR3: TGTGCCAGCAGCTTAGCGGGAGGGAACACCGGGGAGCTGTTTTTT.

This chain connects TRBV4-1 to TRBJ1-1, with D maybe TRBD1 (5 bases). V gave up 0 bases and J gave up 0 bases, with 8 bases separating them. Germline-derived CDR1 and CDR2 are MGHRA and YSYEKL. The CDR3 runs 15 residues. The chain's CDR3 is CASSQEEGMNTEAFF. CDR3 bases: TGCGCCAGCAGCCAAGAAGAGGGGATGAACACTGAAGCTTTCTTT.

The chain uses TRBV23-1 and TRBJ2-7, with 7 bases matching TRBD1. TRBV23-1 is treated as an ORF (open reading frame) with a function not yet certain. The V segment lost 3 bases and the J segment 3 bases; nucleotides outside the gene matches: 11. CDR3 length: 16 amino acids. The CDR3: CASSQPGTDSGYEQYF. CDR3 in DNA: TGCGCCAGCAGTCAGCCCGGGACAGATTCGGGCTACGAGCAGTACTTC.

V usage is TRBV5-4 and J usage is TRBJ1-4, with 8 bases matching TRBD1. V trimming: 7 bases; J trimming: 8 bases; junction bases outside the gene matches: 16. Germline CDR1 SGHNT, CDR2 YYREEE (reference sequence). This CDR3 is built from 16 residues. Here the CDR3 reads CASGARRQGMGEKLFF. CDR3 in DNA: TGTGCCAGCGGCGCCCGTCGACAGGGGATGGGGGAAAAACTGTTTTTT.

This chain joins TRBV11-2 and TRBJ2-2, with 7 bases lining up with TRBD2. Per germline, CDR1 SGHAT and CDR2 FQNNGV. This CDR3 comprises 15 residues. The J segment lost 6 bases and the V segment lost 1 base, leaving 5 bases of the junction unmatched. Here the CDR3 reads CASSLGEGLPGELFF. The CDR3, as DNA: TGTGCCAGCAGCTTAGGGGAGGGGCTCCCCGGGGAGCTGTTTTTT.

The V call is TRBV28, the J call TRBJ2-7; D is unresolved. V was shortened by 5 bases and J by 3 bases, with 20 bases between the two germline ends. From germline, CDR1 is MDHEN and CDR2 SYDVKM. This CDR3 comprises 16 residues. The DNA of the CDR3 is TGTGCCAGCAGTCTACCAAGCAGAGCCATGAACTACGAGCAGTACTTC. Its protein is CASSLPSRAMNYEQYF. The full variable domain, in which reference TRBV28 and TRBJ2-7 provide the parts outside the CDR3, is DVKVTQSSRYLVKRTGEKVFLECVQDMDHENMFWYRQDPGLGLRLIYFSYDVKMKEKGDIPEGYSVSREKKERFSLILESASTNQTSMYLCASSLPSRAMNYEQYFGPGTRLTVT.

This sequence joins TRBV18 and TRBJ1-1; no firm D call. CDR1 and CDR2 from the germline V gene are KGHSH and LQKENI. With 2 bases removed from V and 0 bases from J, the gap between germline ends came to 10 bases. The CDR3 loop spans 15 amino acids. The CDR3 nucleotides read TGTGCCAGCTCACCAAGGACGGAGATGAACACTGAAGCTTTCTTT. Translated, it gives CASSPRTEMNTEAFF.

The chain combines TRBV2 with TRBJ2-1; D gene uncertain. The CDR3 is 14 amino acids. The V end lost 5 bases, the J end lost 0 bases, and 8 bases lay between the germline ends. Germline V gene sequence: CDR1 SNHLY, CDR2 FYNNEI. The CDR3 here is CASSWSHSYNEQFF. As DNA, the CDR3 is TGTGCCAGCAGTTGGAGCCACTCCTACAATGAGCAGTTCTTC.

Details on this clone: Possible read error: a much larger clone is one base away. V usage is TRBV30 and J usage is TRBJ1-5, with a weak D call TRBD1 (6 bases). TRBJ2-3 explains the end of the DNA better; the J call may be wrong. In germline, CDR1 is GTSNPN, CDR2 SVGIG (reference sequence). The CDR3 has 14 residues. The CDR3 spells CAWSTGQNNQPQYF. In DNA, the CDR3 is TGTGCCTGGAGTACTGGACAGAACAATCAGCCCCAGTATTTT.